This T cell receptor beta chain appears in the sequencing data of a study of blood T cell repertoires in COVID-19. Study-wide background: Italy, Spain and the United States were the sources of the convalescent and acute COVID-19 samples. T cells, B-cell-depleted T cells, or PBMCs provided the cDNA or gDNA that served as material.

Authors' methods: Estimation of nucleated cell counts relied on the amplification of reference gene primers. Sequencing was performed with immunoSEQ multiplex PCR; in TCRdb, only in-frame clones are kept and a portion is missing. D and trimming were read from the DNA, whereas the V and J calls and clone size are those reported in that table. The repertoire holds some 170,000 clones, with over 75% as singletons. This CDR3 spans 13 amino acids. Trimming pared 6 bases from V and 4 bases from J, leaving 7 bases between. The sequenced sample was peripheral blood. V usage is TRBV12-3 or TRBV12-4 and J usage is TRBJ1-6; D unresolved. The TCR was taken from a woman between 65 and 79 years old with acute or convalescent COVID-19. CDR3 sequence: CASRQLYNSPLHF. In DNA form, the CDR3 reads TGTGCCAGCAGACAGCTTTATAATTCACCCCTCCACTTT.